This is a list of T cell receptor beta chains from one sample in a study of technical replicates of blood from several donors. Sequenced by immunoSEQ multiplex PCR; TCRdb stores in-frame clones only, minus some. The table includes 55,000 to 85,000 clones, approximately 96% detected once. The sample was T cells isolated from PBMCs. The receptor set was obtained from a human donor in good health. Each CDR3 is given with its conserved first and last residue. Each record gives: V gene, J gene, D gene, clone size, CDR3 DNA, CDR3 protein. The D gene is left open where the match is weak. Only some rows state a clone size, as once, few, many or a class for expanded clones.

>TRBV11-3|TRBJ1-2|-|-
TGTGCCAGCAGCCAATGGGGTGAGGGCTATGGCTACACCTTC
CASSQWGEGYGYTF
>TRBV9|TRBJ1-2|TRBD1|-
TGTGCCAGCAGCCTTCGGACAGGAAGGGATGGCTACACCTTC
CASSLRTGRDGYTF
>TRBV5-1|TRBJ2-7|TRBD2|-
TGCGCCAGCAGCCAGACTAGCGGCTTAACCTACGAGCAGTACTTC
CASSQTSGLTYEQYF
>TRBV6-5|TRBJ1-4|-|-
TGTGCCAGCAGCCGGGACACGGAAAAACTGTTTTTT
CASSRDTEKLFF
>TRBV19|TRBJ2-7|TRBD2|-
TGTGCCAGTAGTTCCCGACTAGCGGGTCCTAGCTCCTACGAGCAGTACTTC
CASSSRLAGPSSYEQYF
>TRBV11-2|TRBJ2-7|TRBD2|once
TGTGCCAGCAGCTTAACGGGAGGAGACGAGCAGTACTTC
CASSLTGGDEQYF
>TRBV10-2|TRBJ1-1|TRBD1|-
TGCGCCAGCAGTGCAGTGAGGGACAGCCTGAACACTGAAGCTTTCTTT
CASSAVRDSLNTEAFF
>TRBV2|TRBJ2-1|-|-
TGTGCCAGCAGTGTGGGGGGATCGGCTGAGCAGTTCTTC
CASSVGGSAEQFF
>TRBV25-1|TRBJ2-1|TRBD1|-
TGTGCCAGCAGTGACCCGGGACAGGGGGCTTACAATGAGCAGTTCTTC
CASSDPGQGAYNEQFF
>TRBV5-5|TRBJ2-7|-|-
TGTGCCAGCAGCTTGGGTACTAGCCCTAGCTACGAGCAGTACTTC
CASSLGTSPSYEQYF
>TRBV10-3|TRBJ1-1|-|-
TGTGCCATCAGTGACCACAGGACAGATGAAGCTTTCTTT
CAISDHRTDEAFF
>TRBV11-2|TRBJ1-2|-|-
TGTGCCAGCAGCTTGGCGGGCAACCAAGGTGGCTACACCTTC
CASSLAGNQGGYTF
>TRBV2|TRBJ2-7|TRBD2|-
TGTGCCAGCAGGGGCACTAGCGGGAGATTATCCTACGAGCAGTACTTC
CASRGTSGRLSYEQYF
>TRBV6-5|TRBJ2-7|-|-
TGTGCCAGCAGTTACTCGGCAGAGCGGTACGAGCAGTACTTC
CASSYSAERYEQYF
>TRBV4-1|TRBJ1-1|-|-
TGCGCCAGCAGCCAAGTTGCAGGGGCGAACACTGAAGCTTTCTTT
CASSQVAGANTEAFF
>TRBV5-1|TRBJ2-3|-|-
TGCGCCAGCAGCTTTACGGTCTACACAGATACGCAGTATTTT
CASSFTVYTDTQYF
>TRBV5-1|TRBJ1-1|-|-
TGCGCCAGCAGCTTGGCCCGGGGGGGGGACACTGAAGCTTTCTTT
CASSLARGGDTEAFF
>TRBV5-1|TRBJ2-6|-|-
TGCGCCAGCAGCTTGGAGGGGCAGCGTGGGGCCAACGTCCTGACTTTC
CASSLEGQRGANVLTF
>TRBV11-2|TRBJ2-2|-|-
TGTGCCACCCGGGGGTTAACCAACACCGGGGAGCTGTTTTTT
CATRGLTNTGELFF
>TRBV10-1|TRBJ2-1|TRBD2|-
TGCGCCAGCAGTGGCGGGGGGGTTAAGCATGAGCAGTTCTTC
CASSGGGVKHEQFF
>TRBV7-3|TRBJ1-1|TRBD1|-
TGTGCCAGCAGCTTAAGGCAGGGGGTGACTGAAGCTTTCTTT
CASSLRQGVTEAFF
>TRBV7-9|TRBJ2-7|TRBD2|-
TGTGCCAGCAGCTTTGACCCGACTAGCTCCGAGCAGTACTTC
CASSFDPTSSEQYF
>TRBV28|TRBJ1-5|TRBD1|-
TGTGCCAGCAGTTATGGACAGGGGAATCAGCCCCAGCATTTT
CASSYGQGNQPQHF
>TRBV19|TRBJ2-2|-|-
TGTGCCACTTCGCCCTGGGGGCGGGAGCTGTTTTTT
CATSPWGRELFF
>TRBV6-5|TRBJ1-1|-|-
TGTGCCAGCTCGCCAGGAGCAACCCCAGGGGCTTTCTTT
CASSPGATPGAFF
>TRBV29-1|TRBJ1-2|-|-
TGCAGCGTTGAAGATGGAGAAACGAATAATGGCTACACCTTC
CSVEDGETNNGYTF
>TRBV6-4|TRBJ2-1|-|-
TGTGCCAGCAAAGACACAGGGATGAATGAGCAGTTCTTC
CASKDTGMNEQFF
>TRBV5-1|TRBJ1-4|-|-
TGCGCCAGCAGCTTGGTAGCCGGAAATAATGAAAAACTGTTTTTT
CASSLVAGNNEKLFF
>TRBV5-4|TRBJ1-2|-|-
TGTGCCAGCAGCAAAGGCGAGGGCGTCTATGGCTACACCTTC
CASSKGEGVYGYTF
>TRBV4-1|TRBJ2-6|-|-
TGCGCCAGCAGCCATCCCAAGGGGTTCCTGGCCTCTGGGGCCAACGTCCTGACTTTC
CASSHPKGFLASGANVLTF
>TRBV7-9|TRBJ2-2|-|-
TGTGCCAGCAGTCTCAACAGGCTAACGAACACCGGGGAGCTGTTTTTT
CASSLNRLTNTGELFF
>TRBV27|TRBJ2-1|TRBD2|-
TGTGCCAGCGGCTCGACTAGCGGGTATGAGCAGTTCTTC
CASGSTSGYEQFF
>TRBV5-4|TRBJ2-2|TRBD1|-
TGTGCCAGCAGCTTGGGACAGGGTACCGGGGAGCTGTTTTTT
CASSLGQGTGELFF
>TRBV30|TRBJ1-2|-|-
TGTGCCTGGAGTGTCCTGGGAAACCCCCACTGGGAGGGCTACACCTTC
CAWSVLGNPHWEGYTF
>TRBV7-9|TRBJ1-1|TRBD1|few
TGTGCCAGCAGCCCGCGACAGGGGGCGAACACTGAAGCTTTCTTT
CASSPRQGANTEAFF
>TRBV5-6|TRBJ2-7|-|-
TGTGCCAGCAGCGGGGGGACAGACACCCTGCTCACCTACGAGCAGTACTTC
CASSGGTDTLLTYEQYF
>TRBV30|TRBJ1-2|-|once
TGTGCCTGGAGTGCCCAGGTAGGGGGCTATGGCTACACCTTC
CAWSAQVGGYGYTF
>TRBV9|TRBJ2-7|-|-
TGTGCCAGCAGTGCCCCAGGGGGAGGTAACGAGCAGTACTTC
CASSAPGGGNEQYF
>TRBV6-5|TRBJ1-3|-|-
TGTGCCAGCCGTCGAGTTGGGAGCTCTGGAAACACCATATATTTT
CASRRVGSSGNTIYF
>TRBV12-2|TRBJ2-3|-|-
TGTGCAAGTCGCTTACAGCTAGCGGGGATCACAGATACGCAGTATTTT
CASRLQLAGITDTQYF
>TRBV14|TRBJ1-4|TRBD1|-
TGTGCCAGCAGCCAAGCTGACTTCGGGACAGTTCGGAAAAAACTGTTTTTT
CASSQADFGTVRKKLFF
>TRBV30|TRBJ1-6|-|-
TGTGCCTGGAGCAGGGATGGCCCAGTTTCACCCCTCCACTTT
CAWSRDGPVSPLHF